The T cell receptor (beta chain) under discussion was sequenced for a study of cytomegalovirus exposure and HLA in healthy donors. With 60 Vbeta and 13 Jbeta primers, the PCR was carried out. Libraries were prepared by immunoSEQ multiplex PCR; TCRdb keeps only in-frame clonotypes and omits some of them. The sample has 150,000 to 200,000 clones, 75% to 80% seen once. Germline loops: CDR1 LNHDA, CDR2 SQIVND (reference sequence). J was trimmed by 6 bases and V by 5 bases; bases with no gene match: 20. This CDR3 spans 19 amino acids. Input material: PBMCs. V is TRBV19 and J is TRBJ2-1; 9 bases fit TRBD2. The sequence derives from a woman in her thirties in good health and CMV-seropositive. CDR3 sequence reads: CASSSPKAGGPRVSNEQFF. The DNA of the CDR3 is TGTGCCAGTAGTTCCCCGAAAGCGGGGGGCCCCAGGGTTAGCAATGAGCAGTTCTTC.